These T cell receptor beta chains were read from a single sample in a study of metastatic and nonmetastatic thyroid tumors. From the PCR reads, TCRdb re-called clones with MiXCR. Of tens of thousands of clones listed, around a fifth are singletons. Input material: blood. The receptor source for this set is a female donor with papillary thyroid cancer or a benign thyroid nodule (not recorded which). Some clones in this sample may be carry-over from other donors' samples. Both conserved end residues are part of each CDR3. D genes are given only for firm matches. Only some rows state a clone size, as once, few, many or a class for expanded clones.

d_call: TRBD1
j_call: TRBJ2-5
v_call: TRBV6-1
cdr3_length: 16
clone_size: medium-sized
cdr3_nt: TGTGCCAGCACCCAAACCGGGACAGAGTACCAAGAGACCCAGTACTTC
cdr3_aa: CASTQTGTEYQETQYF

d_call: .
j_call: TRBJ1-5
v_call: TRBV12-3/TRBV12-4
cdr3_length: 14
clone_size: many
cdr3_nt: TGTGCCAGCAGTTTGTCAGGGTTCGATCAGCCCCAGCATTTT
cdr3_aa: CASSLSGFDQPQHF

d_call: TRBD2
j_call: TRBJ2-1
v_call: TRBV11-1
cdr3_length: 15
clone_size: few
cdr3_nt: TGTGCCAGCAACCTACTAGCGGGGGAGGACAATGAGCAGTTCTTC
cdr3_aa: CASNLLAGEDNEQFF

d_call: .
j_call: TRBJ2-1
v_call: TRBV7-2
cdr3_length: 13
clone_size: many
cdr3_nt: TGTGCCAGCAGCTCCTTAACAGGAAATGAGCAGTTCTTC
cdr3_aa: CASSSLTGNEQFF

d_call: .
j_call: TRBJ2-6
v_call: TRBV19
cdr3_length: 18
clone_size: many
cdr3_nt: TGTGCCAGTAGTATAGAAGGACAGTGGAGCTCTGGGGCCAACGTCCTGACTTTC
cdr3_aa: CASSIEGQWSSGANVLTF

d_call: TRBD2
j_call: TRBJ2-3
v_call: TRBV24-1
cdr3_length: 15
clone_size: .
cdr3_nt: TGTGCCACCAGTGCAAGCGGGGGCCTCACAGATACGCAGTATTTT
cdr3_aa: CATSASGGLTDTQYF

d_call: TRBD2
j_call: TRBJ2-2
v_call: TRBV20-1
cdr3_length: 16
clone_size: many
cdr3_nt: TGCAGTGCTTCCGAGCTCGGCGGGAGGGGCACCGGGGAGCTGTTTTTT
cdr3_aa: CSASELGGRGTGELFF

d_call: .
j_call: TRBJ1-2
v_call: TRBV5-1
cdr3_length: 13
clone_size: few
cdr3_nt: TGCGCCAGCAGCCTCAGTTGGAACGATGGCTACACCTTC
cdr3_aa: CASSLSWNDGYTF

d_call: TRBD2
j_call: TRBJ2-1
v_call: TRBV6-1
cdr3_length: 14
clone_size: many
cdr3_nt: TGTGCCAGCACCTGGCTAATAGCGGGCAATGAGCAGTTCTTC
cdr3_aa: CASTWLIAGNEQFF

d_call: TRBD1
j_call: TRBJ1-4
v_call: TRBV6-5
cdr3_length: 19
clone_size: many
cdr3_nt: TGTGCCAGCAGACGCAAAACCGGGACAGCGGGACCAACTAATGAAAAACTGTTTTTT
cdr3_aa: CASRRKTGTAGPTNEKLFF

d_call: TRBD2
j_call: TRBJ2-5
v_call: TRBV11-2
cdr3_length: 15
clone_size: .
cdr3_nt: TGTGCCAGCAGCTTACTAGCGGGAGGTTCAGAGACCCAGTACTTC
cdr3_aa: CASSLLAGGSETQYF

d_call: TRBD2
j_call: TRBJ2-3
v_call: TRBV20-1
cdr3_length: 14
clone_size: many
cdr3_nt: TGCAGTGCTAGCCCTCCGGGACTAGCTAGTACGCAGTATTTT
cdr3_aa: CSASPPGLASTQYF

d_call: .
j_call: TRBJ2-7
v_call: TRBV6-5
cdr3_length: 13
clone_size: few
cdr3_nt: TGTGCCAGCAGTTACTCGGCCAAATACGAGCAGTACTTC
cdr3_aa: CASSYSAKYEQYF

d_call: TRBD2
j_call: TRBJ2-2
v_call: TRBV12-3/TRBV12-4
cdr3_length: 18
clone_size: many
cdr3_nt: TGTGCCAGCAGACCCGGGACTAGCGGGGGGGCTAGGTCCGGGGAGCTGTTTTTT
cdr3_aa: CASRPGTSGGARSGELFF

d_call: TRBD1
j_call: TRBJ1-2
v_call: TRBV3-1
cdr3_length: 13
clone_size: many
cdr3_nt: TGTGCCAGCAGTCGGGACAGTCTCTATGGCTACACCTTC
cdr3_aa: CASSRDSLYGYTF

d_call: TRBD1
j_call: TRBJ1-5
v_call: TRBV19
cdr3_length: 15
clone_size: many
cdr3_nt: TGTGCCAGTATAAAGCGACAGGGGGACAATCAGCCCCAGCATTTT
cdr3_aa: CASIKRQGDNQPQHF

d_call: TRBD1
j_call: TRBJ2-4
v_call: TRBV18
cdr3_length: 18
clone_size: .
cdr3_nt: TGTGCCAGCTCTCCTACAGGAGGGACAGGGGTAGCCAAAAACATTCAGTACTTC
cdr3_aa: CASSPTGGTGVAKNIQYF

d_call: TRBD1
j_call: TRBJ1-5
v_call: TRBV2
cdr3_length: 15
clone_size: many
cdr3_nt: TGTGCCAGCGGAGACCGCGGGACAGCGAATCAGCCCCAGCATTTT
cdr3_aa: CASGDRGTANQPQHF

d_call: .
j_call: TRBJ1-4
v_call: TRBV5-4
cdr3_length: 14
clone_size: few
cdr3_nt: TGTGCCAGCAGCCCTGACAGATCAAATGAAAAACTGTTTTTT
cdr3_aa: CASSPDRSNEKLFF

d_call: .
j_call: TRBJ2-2
v_call: TRBV9
cdr3_length: 13
clone_size: few
cdr3_nt: TGTGCCAGCAGCGCCGAATTGGCCGGGGAGCTGTTTTTT
cdr3_aa: CASSAELAGELFF

d_call: TRBD2
j_call: TRBJ2-1
v_call: TRBV11-2
cdr3_length: 16
clone_size: .
cdr3_nt: TGTGCCAACAGCTCCCCTAGCGGGGGGGCGGGAAATGAGCAGTTCTTC
cdr3_aa: CANSSPSGGAGNEQFF

d_call: .
j_call: TRBJ1-5
v_call: TRBV7-8
cdr3_length: 14
clone_size: .
cdr3_nt: TGTGCCAGCAGCCAAGGACAGAGCAATCAGCCCCAGCATTTT
cdr3_aa: CASSQGQSNQPQHF

d_call: TRBD1
j_call: TRBJ2-1
v_call: TRBV10-3
cdr3_length: 14
clone_size: .
cdr3_nt: TGTGCCATCACCCCCGGGACAGTGTTCTATGAGCAGTTCTTC
cdr3_aa: CAITPGTVFYEQFF

d_call: .
j_call: TRBJ2-7
v_call: TRBV28
cdr3_length: 14
clone_size: few
cdr3_nt: TGTGCCAGCAGTCCTAGGCCTGGACCCTACGAGCAGTACTTC
cdr3_aa: CASSPRPGPYEQYF

d_call: TRBD1
j_call: TRBJ1-1
v_call: TRBV15
cdr3_length: 13
clone_size: few
cdr3_nt: TGTGCCACCTGGGGGACAGGGAGAACTGAAGCTTTCTTT
cdr3_aa: CATWGTGRTEAFF

d_call: .
j_call: TRBJ2-5
v_call: TRBV15
cdr3_length: 13
clone_size: .
cdr3_nt: TGTGCCACCAGCAGATGGGGTGTCGAGACCCAGTACTTC
cdr3_aa: CATSRWGVETQYF

d_call: .
j_call: TRBJ2-3
v_call: TRBV30
cdr3_length: 16
clone_size: many
cdr3_nt: TGTGCCTCAACATCCCTTAGCGGAACGAGCACAGATACGCAGTATTTT
cdr3_aa: CASTSLSGTSTDTQYF

d_call: TRBD1
j_call: TRBJ1-1
v_call: TRBV5-1
cdr3_length: 14
clone_size: once
cdr3_nt: TGCGCCAGCAGCCCAGGACAGGGACTCACTGAAGCTTTCTTT
cdr3_aa: CASSPGQGLTEAFF

d_call: .
j_call: TRBJ2-2
v_call: TRBV6-1
cdr3_length: 17
clone_size: .
cdr3_nt: TGTGCCAGCATTCTTCAAGATGGGCAAGGGGCAGTCGGGGAGCTGTTTTTT
cdr3_aa: CASILQDGQGAVGELFF

d_call: .
j_call: TRBJ1-1
v_call: TRBV7-8
cdr3_length: 13
clone_size: .
cdr3_nt: TGTGCCAGCAGCTTAACCGGGGGCACTGAAGCTTTCTTT
cdr3_aa: CASSLTGGTEAFF

d_call: TRBD1
j_call: TRBJ2-2
v_call: TRBV6-1
cdr3_length: 14
clone_size: few
cdr3_nt: TGTGCCAGCAGAGGTTTGACAGGGATCGGGGAGCTGTTTTTT
cdr3_aa: CASRGLTGIGELFF

d_call: .
j_call: TRBJ2-3
v_call: TRBV6-5
cdr3_length: 13
clone_size: few
cdr3_nt: TGTGCCAGCAGTTATTATGCAGGAGATACGCAGTATTTT
cdr3_aa: CASSYYAGDTQYF

d_call: .
j_call: TRBJ1-2
v_call: TRBV19
cdr3_length: 15
clone_size: many
cdr3_nt: TGTGCCAGTAGTGACAAAGCCAGGGTTACCTATGGCTACACCTTC
cdr3_aa: CASSDKARVTYGYTF

d_call: .
j_call: TRBJ2-3
v_call: TRBV20-1
cdr3_length: 11
clone_size: many
cdr3_nt: TGCAGTGCTCCTAGGCGGGATACGCAGTATTTT
cdr3_aa: CSAPRRDTQYF

d_call: .
j_call: TRBJ2-1
v_call: TRBV9
cdr3_length: 11
clone_size: many
cdr3_nt: TGTGCCAGCAGCGTAGGGGATGAGCAGTTCTTC
cdr3_aa: CASSVGDEQFF

d_call: .
j_call: TRBJ2-4
v_call: TRBV20-1
cdr3_length: 13
clone_size: many
cdr3_nt: TGCAGTGCTAGTGATTTAGCCAAAAACATTCAGTACTTC
cdr3_aa: CSASDLAKNIQYF

d_call: .
j_call: TRBJ2-3
v_call: TRBV6-1
cdr3_length: 13
clone_size: many
cdr3_nt: TGTGCCAGCAGTGAAGTTAGCACAGATACGCAGTATTTT
cdr3_aa: CASSEVSTDTQYF

d_call: .
j_call: TRBJ2-3
v_call: TRBV25-1
cdr3_length: 12
clone_size: many
cdr3_nt: TGTGCCAGCAGCCAGGGGTCAGATACGCAGTATTTT
cdr3_aa: CASSQGSDTQYF

d_call: .
j_call: TRBJ2-3
v_call: TRBV28
cdr3_length: 14
clone_size: few
cdr3_nt: TGTGCCAGCAGTTTTCAGGGGAGCACAGATACGCAGTATTTT
cdr3_aa: CASSFQGSTDTQYF

d_call: .
j_call: TRBJ1-5
v_call: TRBV24-1
cdr3_length: 14
clone_size: many
cdr3_nt: TGTGCCACCAGCGCGGCGGGGGAACGCCAGCCCCAGCATTTT
cdr3_aa: CATSAAGERQPQHF

d_call: TRBD2
j_call: TRBJ2-1
v_call: TRBV7-2
cdr3_length: 19
clone_size: once
cdr3_nt: TGTGCCAGCAGTATGAACCCCCTGGTTGGCGGGGGTGCCTACAATGAGCAGTTCTTC
cdr3_aa: CASSMNPLVGGGAYNEQFF

d_call: TRBD2
j_call: TRBJ2-2
v_call: TRBV6-1
cdr3_length: 15
clone_size: .
cdr3_nt: TGTGCCAGCAGTGACGCTAGCGGAGCCACCGGGGAGCTGTTTTTT
cdr3_aa: CASSDASGATGELFF

d_call: .
j_call: TRBJ2-1
v_call: TRBV4-1
cdr3_length: 15
clone_size: many
cdr3_nt: TGCGCCAGCAGCCAAGAGGACGGGCAGGGGTGGGAGCAGTTCTTC
cdr3_aa: CASSQEDGQGWEQFF

d_call: .
j_call: TRBJ1-2
v_call: TRBV6-1
cdr3_length: 14
clone_size: medium-sized
cdr3_nt: TGTGCCAGCAGTGAATTCACAGGGAACTATGGCTACACCTTC
cdr3_aa: CASSEFTGNYGYTF

d_call: .
j_call: TRBJ1-1
v_call: TRBV12-5
cdr3_length: 13
clone_size: .
cdr3_nt: TGTGCTAGTGGTTTGGTAAGGCCAGAGGAAGCTTTCTTT
cdr3_aa: CASGLVRPEEAFF